This T cell receptor (beta chain) originates from a study of metastatic and nonmetastatic thyroid tumors (dated by TCRdb to 2020 to 2021). Looking at the study overall: Repertoires from peripheral blood and from tumor or nodule tissue samples of malignant and benign thyroid patients were compared.

This clone was detected only a few times. The specificity of this receptor is unknown. No much larger clonotype is one base removed from it; base qualities were not supplied. Study-level results and caveats: TCR beta diversity was reported as significantly higher in malignant tumors than in benign nodules, in both blood and tumor samples.

The library was obtained by PCR. TCRdb names Illumina HiSeq 4000 as the instrument used. High-throughput sequencing was used to profile the TCR beta-chain CDR3 region of each patient. The authors processed their data as follows. The researchers built a classifier to tell apart papillary thyroid cancer patients with distant metastasis, based on CDR3 differences among clinicopathological groups. To measure repertoire diversity the researchers used the Shannon index, while the Morisita-Horn index served to gauge how similar the tumor and blood repertoires were. The public reads were reprocessed in TCRdb via fastp at Q25 and MiXCR, keeping in-frame beta chains. The V and J calls shown here were made by TCRdb, not taken from the authors' results. This sample has 5,500 to 7,000 clones in its table, and around 30% of those were observed once. Around a fifth of the sample belongs to the ten largest clones.

Before undergoing thyroid surgery, none of the patients had been given any kind of treatment. Using T-cell receptor beta sequencing, the study looked back at clinical samples from patients collected from the early 2010s to the late 2010s. The receptor was isolated from a female donor with papillary thyroid cancer or a benign thyroid nodule (not recorded which). Some clones in this sample may be carry-over from other donors' samples. Sequencing was carried out using adjacent normal tissue.

The CDR3 protein sequence reads: CASSLGLQNEQFF. Read as DNA, the sequence is TGTGCCAGCTCACTCGGACTGCAAAATGAGCAGTTCTTC. The chain is assembled from TRBV12-3 or TRBV12-4 and TRBJ2-1, with a weak D call of TRBD2 (5 bases match). The CDR3, from cysteine to phenylalanine, totals 13 residues. Of the read, only the CDR3 DNA is kept; its 39 bases are in frame from base 1. Trimming costs V 8 bases and J 7 bases, and their ends lie 15 bases apart.